The T cell receptor (beta chain) under discussion was sequenced for a study of OX40 agonist ivuxolimab in advanced cancers. Study details: Cohort: approximately 79% men, mean age approximately 66, aged about 20 to 79. Prior checkpoint blockade (anti-PD-1, anti-PD-L1 or anti-CTLA-4) was permitted; approximately 40% had it.

Broader study findings: Expanded peripheral T cells had an undetermined antigen specificity. With doses of 0.1 to 3.0 mg/kg, CD4+ and CD8+ blood T cells had undergone clonal expansion by week 6.

Points on this clone: The antigen is undetermined.

Germline V lookup: CDR1 SEHNR, CDR2 FQNEAQ (reference sequence). After removal of 5 bases from V and 8 bases from J, the junction contained 10 bases not matched to a gene. This CDR3 region has 14 residues. The protocol was immunoSEQ multiplex PCR, while the TCRdb copy is restricted to in-frame clones and leaves out a portion. The sample carries 65,000 to 95,000 clones, nearly 90% recorded once. The sample in question was CD4+ or CD8+ T cells sorted from blood, obtained in a trial of the OX40 agonist ivuxolimab. The chain couples TRBV7-9 to TRBJ2-7; TRBD1 matches at 9 bases. The TCR sequence derives from an adult with an advanced solid tumor such as melanoma, head and neck, liver or kidney cancer. CDR3 amino acids: CASSQGQGLRKQYF. CDR3 nucleotides: TGTGCCAGCAGCCAAGGACAGGGGTTAAGGAAGCAGTACTTC.